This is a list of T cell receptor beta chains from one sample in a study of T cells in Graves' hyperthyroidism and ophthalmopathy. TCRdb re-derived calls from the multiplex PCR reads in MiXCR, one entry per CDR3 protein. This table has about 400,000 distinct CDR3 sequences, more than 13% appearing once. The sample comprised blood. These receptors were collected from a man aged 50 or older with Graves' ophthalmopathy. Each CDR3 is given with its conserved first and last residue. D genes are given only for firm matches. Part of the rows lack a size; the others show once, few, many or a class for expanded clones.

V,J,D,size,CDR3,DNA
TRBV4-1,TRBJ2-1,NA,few,CASSQVELRGYEQFF,TGCGCCAGCAGCCAAGTGGAGCTTCGTGGATATGAGCAGTTCTTC
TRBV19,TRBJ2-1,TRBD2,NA,CASRVAGGGNEQFF,TGTGCCAGTAGAGTAGCGGGAGGAGGAAATGAGCAGTTCTTC
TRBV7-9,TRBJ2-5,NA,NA,CASSFFGTSSQETQYF,TGTGCCAGCAGCTTTTTTGGTACCTCCTCCCAAGAGACCCAGTACTTC
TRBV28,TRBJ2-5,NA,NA,CASSYSMSETQYF,TGTGCCAGCAGTTACAGTATGTCAGAGACCCAGTACTTC
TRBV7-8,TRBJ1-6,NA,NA,CASSFGQLFNSPLHF,TGTGCCAGCAGCTTCGGACAGCTCTTTAATTCACCCCTCCACTTT
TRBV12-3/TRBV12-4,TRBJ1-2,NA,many,CASIQQASGGYTF,TGTGCCAGCATACAACAGGCGTCTGGCGGCTACACCTTC
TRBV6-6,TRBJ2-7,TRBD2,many,CASSYGLAGRPSYEQYF,TGTGCCAGCAGTTACGGGCTAGCGGGACGACCCTCCTACGAGCAGTACTTC
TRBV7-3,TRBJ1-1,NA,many,CASSLTHLTEAFF,TGTGCCAGCAGCTTAACTCATTTAACTGAAGCTTTCTTT
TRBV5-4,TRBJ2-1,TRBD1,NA,CASSIGTGYNEQFF,TGTGCCAGCAGCATCGGGACAGGGTACAATGAGCAGTTCTTC
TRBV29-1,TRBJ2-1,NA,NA,CSVRGDSPPFPFF,TGCAGCGTCCGAGGAGATAGTCCTCCATTTCCGTTCTTC
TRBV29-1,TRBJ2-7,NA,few,CSVTGGGYEQYF,TGCAGCGTTACCGGCGGAGGATACGAGCAGTACTTC
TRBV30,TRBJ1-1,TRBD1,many,CAWMKGAGTEAFF,TGTGCCTGGATGAAGGGGGCTGGCACTGAAGCTTTCTTT
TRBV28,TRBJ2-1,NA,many,CASSLRTDEQFF,TGTGCCAGCAGTTTAAGGACGGATGAGCAGTTCTTC
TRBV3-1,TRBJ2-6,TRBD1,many,CASSQTVTGAGANVLTF,TGTGCCAGCAGCCAAACCGTAACAGGGGCTGGGGCCAACGTCCTGACTTTC
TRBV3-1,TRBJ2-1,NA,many,CASSQRGGGYNEQFF,TGTGCCAGCAGCCAGAGGGGAGGGGGGTACAATGAGCAGTTCTTC
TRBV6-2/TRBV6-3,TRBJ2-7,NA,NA,CASSEGSEQYF,TGTGCCAGCAGTGAAGGGTCTGAGCAGTACTTC
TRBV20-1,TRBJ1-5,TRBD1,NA,CSARAHGTGNQPQHF,TGCAGTGCTAGAGCCCACGGGACAGGCAATCAGCCCCAGCATTTT
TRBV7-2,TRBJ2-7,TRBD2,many,CASSLVVTSGPNSYEQYF,TGTGCCAGCAGCTTAGTTGTGACTAGCGGGCCAAACTCCTACGAGCAGTACTTC
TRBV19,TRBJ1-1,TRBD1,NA,CASSFSWTGRGTEAFF,TGTGCCAGTAGTTTTTCATGGACAGGTAGAGGGACTGAAGCTTTCTTT
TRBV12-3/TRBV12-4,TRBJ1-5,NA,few,CASSLYGNGYSNQPQHF,TGTGCCAGCAGTTTATATGGGAACGGGTATAGCAATCAGCCCCAGCATTTT
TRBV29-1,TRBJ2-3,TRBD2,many,CSANHGSGITDTQYF,TGCAGCGCCAACCATGGTAGCGGGATTACAGATACGCAGTATTTT
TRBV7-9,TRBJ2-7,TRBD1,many,CASTRTGANEQYF,TGTGCCAGCACCCGTACAGGGGCGAACGAGCAGTACTTC
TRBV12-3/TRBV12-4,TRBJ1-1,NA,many,CASSLVGGSGSEAFF,TGTGCCAGCAGTCTCGTTGGGGGGTCGGGGTCTGAAGCTTTCTTT
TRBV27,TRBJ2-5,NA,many,CASSLRHYLRTQYF,TGTGCCAGCAGTTTACGGCACTACCTCAGGACCCAGTACTTC
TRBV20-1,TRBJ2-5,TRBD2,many,CSAFGGGGGSQYF,TGCAGTGCCTTCGGGGGCGGGGGGGGGTCCCAGTACTTC
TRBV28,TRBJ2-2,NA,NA,CASSTGLNTGELFF,TGTGCCAGCAGTACGGGGCTGAACACCGGGGAGCTGTTTTTT
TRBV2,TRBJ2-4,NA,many,CASSEGREYIQYF,TGTGCCAGCAGTGAAGGCAGGGAATACATTCAGTACTTC
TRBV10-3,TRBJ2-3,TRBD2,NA,CAISGKTSGSPLASTDTQYF,TGTGCCATCAGTGGGAAGACTAGCGGGAGCCCTCTTGCTAGCACAGATACGCAGTATTTT
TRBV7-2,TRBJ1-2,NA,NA,CASSLRWVNYGYTF,TGTGCCAGCAGCCTTAGGTGGGTGAACTATGGCTACACCTTC
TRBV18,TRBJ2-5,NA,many,CASSPAGGGETQYF,TGTGCCAGCTCACCGGCCGGTGGGGGCGAGACCCAGTACTTC
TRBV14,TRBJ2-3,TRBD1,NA,CASSRDGFGQGPRDTQYF,TGTGCCAGCAGCCGAGATGGGTTTGGACAGGGGCCCAGGGATACGCAGTATTTT
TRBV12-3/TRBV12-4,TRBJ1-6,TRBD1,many,CASRLRTGPDSPLHF,TGTGCCAGCAGACTTCGGACAGGGCCAGATTCACCCCTCCACTTT
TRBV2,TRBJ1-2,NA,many,CASSGEGTSGYTF,TGTGCCAGCAGTGGGGAGGGGACATCTGGCTACACCTTC
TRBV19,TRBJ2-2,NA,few,CASSIRETGELFF,TGTGCCAGTAGTATTCGGGAAACTGGGGAGCTGTTTTTT
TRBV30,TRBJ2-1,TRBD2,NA,CAWSLLADNEQFF,TGTGCCTGGAGCCTGCTAGCGGACAATGAGCAGTTCTTC
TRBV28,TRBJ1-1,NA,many,CASSRMNTEAFF,TGTGCCAGCAGTCGTATGAACACTGAAGCTTTCTTT
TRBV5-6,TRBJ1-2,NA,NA,CASSGSQVYGYTF,TGTGCCAGCAGCGGGAGTCAGGTCTATGGCTACACCTTC
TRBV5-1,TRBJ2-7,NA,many,CASSLGAYEQYF,TGCGCCAGCAGCTTAGGAGCCTACGAGCAGTACTTC
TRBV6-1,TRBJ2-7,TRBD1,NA,CASSEGTGRMYEQYF,TGTGCCAGCAGTGAAGGGACAGGGCGGATGTACGAGCAGTACTTC
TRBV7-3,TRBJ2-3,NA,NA,CASSLTRDGGTDTQYF,TGTGCCAGCAGCTTAACAAGGGACGGAGGCACAGATACGCAGTATTTT
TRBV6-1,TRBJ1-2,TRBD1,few,CASRSGGSGYTF,TGTGCCAGTCGCTCAGGGGGTTCTGGCTACACCTTC
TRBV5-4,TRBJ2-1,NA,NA,CASSPRGEADEQFF,TGTGCCAGCAGCCCGAGGGGGGAGGCCGATGAGCAGTTCTTC
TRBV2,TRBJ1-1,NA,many,CASSTQLNTEAFF,TGTGCCAGCAGTACACAGTTGAACACTGAAGCTTTCTTT
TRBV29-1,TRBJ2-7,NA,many,CSVGTAQSGEQYF,TGCAGCGTAGGGACTGCACAATCGGGAGAGCAGTACTTC
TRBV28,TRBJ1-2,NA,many,CASSPTATHAAQDPIYGYTF,TGTGCCAGCAGTCCCACGGCCACCCACGCGGCACAGGACCCAATTTATGGCTACACCTTC
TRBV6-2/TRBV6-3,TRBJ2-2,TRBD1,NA,CASSFTPGQGANTGELFF,TGTGCCAGCAGCTTCACCCCCGGACAGGGGGCGAACACCGGGGAGCTGTTTTTT
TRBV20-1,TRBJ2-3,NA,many,CSARRAGTDTQYF,TGCAGTGCTAGACGGGCAGGGACGGATACGCAGTATTTT
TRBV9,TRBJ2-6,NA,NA,CASSVANSGANVLTF,TGTGCCAGCAGCGTAGCCAACTCTGGGGCCAACGTCCTGACTTTC
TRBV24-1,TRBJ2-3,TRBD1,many,CATSDPGTGTDTQYF,TGTGCCACCAGTGACCCCGGGACAGGAACAGATACGCAGTATTTT
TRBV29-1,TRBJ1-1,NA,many,CSVAQWGYTEAFF,TGCAGCGTCGCCCAATGGGGGTACACTGAAGCTTTCTTT
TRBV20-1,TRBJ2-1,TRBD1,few,CSARLRDREFYNEQFF,TGCAGTGCTAGACTCCGGGACAGGGAATTCTACAATGAGCAGTTCTTC
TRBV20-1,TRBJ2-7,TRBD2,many,CSAARTSGSPNEQYF,TGCAGTGCTGCCCGGACTAGCGGGAGTCCCAACGAGCAGTACTTC
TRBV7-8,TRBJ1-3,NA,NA,CASSLAGVAGNTIYF,TGTGCCAGCAGCCTGGCTGGTGTGGCTGGAAACACCATATATTTT
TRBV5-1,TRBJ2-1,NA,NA,CASSLVSSSSYNEQFF,TGCGCCAGCAGCTTGGTAAGCTCCAGCTCCTACAATGAGCAGTTCTTC